A selection of T cell receptor beta chains follows, all from one sample in a study of a mutant IDH1 vaccine in newly diagnosed glioma. For these receptors, no antigen is known. Clones were read by immunoSEQ multiplex PCR, and TCRdb kept only the in-frame ones, dropping some. The data contain more than 50,000 clones, roughly 80% of them singletons. Sequencing used PBMCs, obtained from a glioma patient whose treatment included an IDH1 peptide vaccine. The source is a man aged 45-60 years with glioma. Each CDR3 is given with its conserved first and last residue. A D gene is named only where the DNA matches it firmly. Clone size is not always given. Where it is, it says once, few, many or a class for expanded clones.

j_call d_call v_call clone_size cdr3_nt cdr3_aa
TRBJ2-1 - TRBV28 - TGTGCCAGCAGTTTCCCTAGTAAGGGTAATGAGCAGTTCTTC CASSFPSKGNEQFF
TRBJ1-3 - TRBV19 - TGTGCCAGTATATCAGGGACTGGAAACACCATATATTTT CASISGTGNTIYF
TRBJ1-1 - TRBV5-1 - TGCGCCAGCAGCCTAGACAGTCCCAGGAACACTGAAGCTTTCTTT CASSLDSPRNTEAFF
TRBJ1-5 TRBD1 TRBV4-3 - TGCGCCAGCAGCCAAGGTTCTCGACAGGGCCCGGAAAATAGCAATCAGCCCCAGCATTTT CASSQGSRQGPENSNQPQHF
TRBJ2-7 - TRBV28 - TGTGCCAGCAGTTCTTATAATATGGGACCCGGGGACTACGAGCAGTACTTC CASSSYNMGPGDYEQYF
TRBJ2-2 TRBD2 TRBV6-1 - TGTGCCAGCAGTGGACTAGCGGGGGACACCGGGGAGCTGTTTTTT CASSGLAGDTGELFF
TRBJ2-3 TRBD2 TRBV5-4 - TGTGCCAGCAGCAAGGGACTAGATTCTGCAGATACGCAGTATTTT CASSKGLDSADTQYF
TRBJ2-3 TRBD1 TRBV4-1 - TGCGCCAGCAGCCTCACGGTCGGGACAGCCCAGGAGACGCAGTATTTT CASSLTVGTAQETQYF
TRBJ1-1 - TRBV28 - TGTGCCAGCAAGGCAGCGAACACTGAAGCTTTCTTT CASKAANTEAFF
TRBJ2-3 - TRBV7-9 - TGTGAGCTTAAGGCGCTCCCCACAGATACGCAGTATTTT CELKALPTDTQYF
TRBJ1-3 - TRBV7-2 - TGTGCCAGCAGCCCCGGGACGGGGGCGGGAAACACCATATATTTT CASSPGTGAGNTIYF
TRBJ2-1 - TRBV19 once TGTGCCAGTAACACCTTCCAATCCAGTGAGCAGTTCTTC CASNTFQSSEQFF
TRBJ2-5 - TRBV6-6 - TGTGCCAGCAGTTACACCGACACGCAAGAGACCCAGTACTTC CASSYTDTQETQYF
TRBJ1-3 - TRBV30 - TGTGCCTGGAGTGGGGGGCAACAAGGAAACACCATATATTTT CAWSGGQQGNTIYF
TRBJ2-2 - TRBV5-4 - TGTGCCAGCAGCTTGAGAGGGGAGGGGGAGCTGTTTTTT CASSLRGEGELFF
TRBJ2-5 - TRBV5-1 few TGCGCCAGCAGCTTGGAGGAGACCCAGTACTTC CASSLEETQYF
TRBJ1-2 TRBD1 TRBV2 - TGTGCCAGCGGAGGTCCGGACAGGGTAGATGGCTACACCTTC CASGGPDRVDGYTF
TRBJ1-3 TRBD1 TRBV19 - TGTGCCAGTACTGGAGAGGGGGCGAATGGAAACACCATATATTTT CASTGEGANGNTIYF
TRBJ1-5 - TRBV6-6 - TGTGCCAGCAGTTACCTCGGTCGCAATCAGCCCCAGCATTTT CASSYLGRNQPQHF
TRBJ2-1 - TRBV11-2 - TGTGCCAGCAGCTTAACCAGGGGCTATGAGCAGTTCTTC CASSLTRGYEQFF
TRBJ1-5 - TRBV5-6 few TGTGCCAGCAGCCGCGGGGGGCTGGAAAATCAGCCCCAGCATTTT CASSRGGLENQPQHF
TRBJ1-4 TRBD1 TRBV9 few TGTGCCAGCAGCGAGGGGGCAGATGAAAAACTGTTTTTT CASSEGADEKLFF
TRBJ2-1 TRBD2 TRBV4-1 - TGCGCCAGCAGCCAAGGGACTAGCGGAGGATCCTACAATGAGCAGTTCTTC CASSQGTSGGSYNEQFF
TRBJ2-5 - TRBV10-3 - TGTGCCATCAGTCAACCGGGCCCCGACGTGGCCCAGTACTTC CAISQPGPDVAQYF
TRBJ2-5 - TRBV2 once TGTGCCAGCAGGGAAGAGACCCAGTACTTC CASREETQYF
TRBJ1-2 - TRBV27 - TGTGCCAGCCGAAAGTTTGCAGCCGGGAAAAACTATGGCTACACCTTC CASRKFAAGKNYGYTF
TRBJ1-2 TRBD1 TRBV27 - TGTGCCAGCAGCCGGACAGGACTAAACTATGGCTACACCTTC CASSRTGLNYGYTF
TRBJ2-7 - TRBV5-6 - TGTGCCAGCAGCGCAAGGGTTTTTAGGGGTCAATACGAGCAGTACTTC CASSARVFRGQYEQYF
TRBJ2-7 - TRBV20-1 once TGCAGTGCTAAGGGCGGGTCCGAGCAGTACTTC CSAKGGSEQYF
TRBJ2-2 - TRBV9 - TGTGCCAGCAGCGCCGAGGGCGCCGGGGAGCTGTTTTTT CASSAEGAGELFF
TRBJ2-5 - TRBV7-9 once TGTGCCAGCGGACGGGGCCTCCAAGAGACCCAGTACTTC CASGRGLQETQYF
TRBJ2-7 TRBD1 TRBV12-5 - TGTGCTAGTGGTTTGGACCAGGGACAGGTCGGGCTGTTCGAGCAGTACTTC CASGLDQGQVGLFEQYF
TRBJ1-5 - TRBV11-2 - TGTGCCAGCAGCTTAGATCGGAATCAGCCCCAGCATTTT CASSLDRNQPQHF
TRBJ2-5 - TRBV4-1 - TGCGCCAGCAGCCAAGATTGGACCCAACCAGGGACCCAGTACTTC CASSQDWTQPGTQYF
TRBJ1-1 - TRBV6-5 - TGTGCCAGTAGCGGGACACCTATGAACACTGAAGCTTTCTTT CASSGTPMNTEAFF
TRBJ1-6 TRBD1 TRBV25-1 - TGTGCCAGCAGTGAGACAGGGCGTCTCTCACCCCTCCACTTT CASSETGRLSPLHF
TRBJ2-7 TRBD2 TRBV23-1 - TGCGCCAGCAGTCAGCCGCGGGGGCCTAGCGGGAAGTTCCACGAGCAGTACTTC CASSQPRGPSGKFHEQYF
TRBJ2-7 TRBD1 TRBV5-6 - TGTGCCAGCAGCATAGGACAGGGGGCAAACGAGCAGTACTTC CASSIGQGANEQYF
TRBJ1-2 - TRBV6-5 - TGTGCCAGCAGCCCCGGCCAGCCGTCCTATGGCTACACCTTC CASSPGQPSYGYTF
TRBJ1-2 - TRBV7-9 few TGTGCCAGCAGCTTAGGGGCAGAAGGCTACACCTTC CASSLGAEGYTF
TRBJ2-7 TRBD1 TRBV7-9 - TGTGCCAGCAGCTTAGCTCGGGGGACAGGGGCCGAGCAGTACTTC CASSLARGTGAEQYF
TRBJ2-5 - TRBV6-5 - TGTGCCAGCAGTCCGACGAACCGGGGAGAGACCCAGTACTTC CASSPTNRGETQYF
TRBJ2-7 - TRBV30 - TGTGCCTGGAGCGCGGAGTCCTACGAGCAGTACTTC CAWSAESYEQYF
TRBJ1-3 TRBD1 TRBV10-3 - TGTGCCATCAGCGCAACCACAGGGGATGGAAACACCATATATTTT CAISATTGDGNTIYF
TRBJ2-1 TRBD2 TRBV6-4 - TGTGCCAGCAGTGACTATTCAGCGGGAGGCAATGAGCAGTTCTTC CASSDYSAGGNEQFF
TRBJ2-3 - TRBV25-1 - TGTGCCAGCAGACCGACAGTCACAGATACGCAGTATTTT CASRPTVTDTQYF
TRBJ1-2 - TRBV4-3 - TGCGCCAGCAGCCAAGATTGGGACATAACTGGCTACACCTTC CASSQDWDITGYTF
TRBJ2-1 - TRBV5-1 - TGCGCCAGCACCCTAGATTTCCCCTCACACAATGAGCAGTTCTTC CASTLDFPSHNEQFF
TRBJ2-7 TRBD2 TRBV9 - TGTGCCAGCAGCGCAAGGACTAGCGGGATAAGCGAGCAGTACTTC CASSARTSGISEQYF
TRBJ1-5 TRBD1 TRBV28 - TGTGCCAGCAGTATAAGGGACAGGGGGTTTGGGAATCAGCCCCAGCATTTT CASSIRDRGFGNQPQHF
TRBJ1-4 TRBD1 TRBV2 - TGTGCCAGCAGTGGCTGGGACAGCCACCGGAGACCAGGGTTGCGCGAAAAACTGTTTTTT CASSGWDSHRRPGLREKLFF
TRBJ2-5 - TRBV2 - TGTGCCAGCAGTGATTCAGGGGAAGAGACCCAGTACTTC CASSDSGEETQYF
TRBJ2-7 TRBD1 TRBV18 - TGTGCCAGCTCCCCGCGGACAGGGGAATACGAGCAGTACTTC CASSPRTGEYEQYF
TRBJ1-5 - TRBV19 - TGTGCCAGTAGTATCCCAGGGGCAGGGGATCAGCCCCAGCATTTT CASSIPGAGDQPQHF
TRBJ2-3 - TRBV5-6 - TGTGCCAGCAGCTTTGGGGGAAGTGGTACAGATACGCAGTATTTT CASSFGGSGTDTQYF
TRBJ1-2 TRBD1 TRBV19 once TGTGCCAGTAGTGTTGCGACAGGGACAGGCTATGGCTACACCTTC CASSVATGTGYGYTF
TRBJ2-7 - TRBV6-6 - TGTGCCAGCAGCTCGAGGAGCTACGAGCAGTACTTC CASSSRSYEQYF